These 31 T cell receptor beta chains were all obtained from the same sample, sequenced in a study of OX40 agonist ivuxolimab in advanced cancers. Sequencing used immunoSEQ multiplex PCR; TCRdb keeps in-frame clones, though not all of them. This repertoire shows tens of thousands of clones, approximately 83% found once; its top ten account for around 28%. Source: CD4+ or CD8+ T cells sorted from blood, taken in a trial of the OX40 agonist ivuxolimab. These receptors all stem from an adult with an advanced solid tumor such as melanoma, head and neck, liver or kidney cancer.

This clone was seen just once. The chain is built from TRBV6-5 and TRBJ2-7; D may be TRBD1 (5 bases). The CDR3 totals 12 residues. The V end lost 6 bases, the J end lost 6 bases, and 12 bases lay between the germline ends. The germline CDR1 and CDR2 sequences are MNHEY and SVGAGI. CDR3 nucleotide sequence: TGTGCCAGCAGCACCCAAAGGGGCGAGCAGTACTTC. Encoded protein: CASSTQRGEQYF.

In DNA form, the CDR3 reads TGTGCCAGCAGCTGGGACAGCCCTTATAGCAATCAGCCCCAGCATTTT. It yields the protein CASSWDSPYSNQPQHF. The chain carries TRBV11-2 and TRBJ1-5, with 7 bases aligning to TRBD1. With V trimmed by 4 bases and J by 0 bases, 6 bases remained unmatched. There are 16 residues in the CDR3. Germline V gives CDR1 SGHAT, CDR2 FQNNGV.

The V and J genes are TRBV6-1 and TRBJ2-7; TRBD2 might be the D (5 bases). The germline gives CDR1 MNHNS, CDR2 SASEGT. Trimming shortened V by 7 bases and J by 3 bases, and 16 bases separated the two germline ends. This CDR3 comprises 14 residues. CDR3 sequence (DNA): TGTGCCAGCACGACGGGATGGGTTGACTACGAGCAGTACTTC. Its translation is CASTTGWVDYEQYF.

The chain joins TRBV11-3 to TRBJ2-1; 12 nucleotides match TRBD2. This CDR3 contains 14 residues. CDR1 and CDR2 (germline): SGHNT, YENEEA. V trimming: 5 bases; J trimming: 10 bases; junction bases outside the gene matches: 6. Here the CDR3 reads CASSPRLAGDEQFF. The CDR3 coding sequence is TGTGCCAGCAGCCCTCGACTAGCGGGGGACGAGCAGTTCTTC.

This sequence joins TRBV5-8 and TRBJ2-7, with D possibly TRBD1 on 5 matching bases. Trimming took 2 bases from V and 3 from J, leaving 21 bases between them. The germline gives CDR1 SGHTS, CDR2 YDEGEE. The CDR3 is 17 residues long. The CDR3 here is CASSLHLKGIRFYEQYF. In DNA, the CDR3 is TGTGCCAGCAGCTTACACCTGAAGGGGATCCGCTTCTACGAGCAGTACTTC.

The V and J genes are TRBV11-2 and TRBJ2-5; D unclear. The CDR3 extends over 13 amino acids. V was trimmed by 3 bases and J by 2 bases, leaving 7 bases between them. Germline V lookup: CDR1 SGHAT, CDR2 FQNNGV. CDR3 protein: CASSFSNQETQYF. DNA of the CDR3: TGTGCCAGCAGCTTTAGTAATCAAGAGACCCAGTACTTC.

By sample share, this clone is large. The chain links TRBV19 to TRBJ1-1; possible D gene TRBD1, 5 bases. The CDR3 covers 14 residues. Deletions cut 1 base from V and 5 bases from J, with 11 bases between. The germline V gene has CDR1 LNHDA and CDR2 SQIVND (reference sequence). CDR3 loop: CASSIGDGRTEAFF. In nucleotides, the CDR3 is TGTGCCAGTAGTATAGGGGACGGGAGAACTGAAGCTTTCTTT. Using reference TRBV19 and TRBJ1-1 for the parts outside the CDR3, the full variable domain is DGGITQSPKYLFRKEGQNVTLSCEQNLNHDAMYWYRQDPGQGLRLIYYSQIVNDFQKGDIAEGYSVSREKKESFPLTVTSAQKNPTAFYLCASSIGDGRTEAFFGQGTRLTVV.

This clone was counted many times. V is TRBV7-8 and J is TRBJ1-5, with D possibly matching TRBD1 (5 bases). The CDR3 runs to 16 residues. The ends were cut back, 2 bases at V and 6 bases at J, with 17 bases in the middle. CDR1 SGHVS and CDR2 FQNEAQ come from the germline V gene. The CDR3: CASSLNRGAGTQPQHF. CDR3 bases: TGTGCCAGCAGCTTAAACCGAGGTGCGGGGACTCAGCCCCAGCATTTT.

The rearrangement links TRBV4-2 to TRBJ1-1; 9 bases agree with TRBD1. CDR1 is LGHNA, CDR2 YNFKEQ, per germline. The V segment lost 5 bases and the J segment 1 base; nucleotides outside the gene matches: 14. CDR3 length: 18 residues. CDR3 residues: CASSKTTGGLSGNTEAFF. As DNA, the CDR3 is TGTGCCAGCAGCAAAACGACAGGGGGATTGAGTGGGAACACTGAAGCTTTCTTT.

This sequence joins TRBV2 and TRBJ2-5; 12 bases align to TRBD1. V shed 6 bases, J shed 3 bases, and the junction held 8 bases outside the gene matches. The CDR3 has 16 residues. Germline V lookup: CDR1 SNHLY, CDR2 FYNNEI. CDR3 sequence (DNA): TGTGCCAGCAGGGGTACCGGGACAGGGGGCAAAGAGACCCAGTACTTC. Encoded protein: CASRGTGTGGKETQYF. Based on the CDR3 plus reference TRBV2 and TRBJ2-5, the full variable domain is EPEVTQTPSHQVTQMGQEVILRCVPISNHLYFYWYRQILGQKVEFLVSFYNNEISEKSEIFDDQFSVERPDGSNFTLKIRSTKLEDSAMYFCASRGTGTGGKETQYFGPGTRLLVL.

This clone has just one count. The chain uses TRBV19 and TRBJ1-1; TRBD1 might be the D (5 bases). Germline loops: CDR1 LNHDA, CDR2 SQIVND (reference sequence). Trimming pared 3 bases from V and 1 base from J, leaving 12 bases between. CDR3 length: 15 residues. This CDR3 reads CASSMQRQGNTEAFF. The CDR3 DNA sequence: TGTGCCAGTAGTATGCAGCGGCAGGGGAACACTGAAGCTTTCTTT.

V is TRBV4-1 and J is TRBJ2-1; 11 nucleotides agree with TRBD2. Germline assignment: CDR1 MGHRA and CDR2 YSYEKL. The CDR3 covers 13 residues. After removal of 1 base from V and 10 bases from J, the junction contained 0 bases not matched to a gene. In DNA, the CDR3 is TGCGCCAGCAGCCAAGGACTAGCGGGGGAGCAGTTCTTC. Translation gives CASSQGLAGEQFF.

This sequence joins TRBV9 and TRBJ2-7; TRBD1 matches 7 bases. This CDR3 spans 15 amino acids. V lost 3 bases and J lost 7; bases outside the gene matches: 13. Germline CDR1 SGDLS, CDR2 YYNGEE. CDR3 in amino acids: CASSDGQVLPQEQYF. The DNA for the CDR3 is TGTGCCAGCAGCGACGGACAGGTACTTCCTCAGGAGCAGTACTTC.

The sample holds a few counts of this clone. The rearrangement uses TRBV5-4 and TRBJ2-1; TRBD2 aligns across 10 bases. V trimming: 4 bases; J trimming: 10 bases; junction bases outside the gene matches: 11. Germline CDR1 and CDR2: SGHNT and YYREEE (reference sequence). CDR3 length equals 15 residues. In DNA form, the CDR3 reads TGTGCCAGCAGCGGAGGGACTAGCGCTCTAGGGGAGCAGTTCTTC. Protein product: CASSGGTSALGEQFF.

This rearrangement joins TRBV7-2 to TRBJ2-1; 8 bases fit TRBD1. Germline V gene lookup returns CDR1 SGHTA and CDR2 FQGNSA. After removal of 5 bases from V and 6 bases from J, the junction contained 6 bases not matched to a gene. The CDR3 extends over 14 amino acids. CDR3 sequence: CASSPGGGPNEQFF. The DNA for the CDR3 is TGTGCCAGCAGCCCAGGGGGCGGTCCCAATGAGCAGTTCTTC.

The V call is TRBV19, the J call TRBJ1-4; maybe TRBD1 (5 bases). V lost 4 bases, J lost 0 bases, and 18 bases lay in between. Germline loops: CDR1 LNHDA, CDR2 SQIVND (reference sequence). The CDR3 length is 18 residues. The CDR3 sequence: CASSTRDGRFATNEKLFF. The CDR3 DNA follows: TGTGCCAGTAGTACCCGGGACGGCCGCTTTGCAACTAATGAAAAACTGTTTTTT. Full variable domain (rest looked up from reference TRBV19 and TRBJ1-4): DGGITQSPKYLFRKEGQNVTLSCEQNLNHDAMYWYRQDPGQGLRLIYYSQIVNDFQKGDIAEGYSVSREKKESFPLTVTSAQKNPTAFYLCASSTRDGRFATNEKLFFGSGTQLSVL.

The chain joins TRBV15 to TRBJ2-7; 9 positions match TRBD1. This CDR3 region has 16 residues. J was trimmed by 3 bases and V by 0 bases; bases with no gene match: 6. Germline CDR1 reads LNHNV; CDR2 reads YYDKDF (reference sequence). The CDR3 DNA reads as TGTGCCACCAGCAGAGAGGGACAGGGCTTTCTCTACGAGCAGTACTTC. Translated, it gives CATSREGQGFLYEQYF.

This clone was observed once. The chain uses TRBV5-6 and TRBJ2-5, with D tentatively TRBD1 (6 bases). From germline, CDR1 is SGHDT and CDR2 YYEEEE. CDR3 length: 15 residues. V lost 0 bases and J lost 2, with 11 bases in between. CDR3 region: CASSLVDSIQETQYF. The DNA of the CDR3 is TGTGCCAGCAGCTTGGTGGACAGCATTCAAGAGACCCAGTACTTC.

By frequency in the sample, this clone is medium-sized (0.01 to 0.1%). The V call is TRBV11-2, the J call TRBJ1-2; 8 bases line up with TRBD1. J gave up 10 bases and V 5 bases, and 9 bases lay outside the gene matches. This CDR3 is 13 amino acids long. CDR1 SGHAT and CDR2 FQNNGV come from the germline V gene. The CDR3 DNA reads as TGTGCCAGCAGCCTGGGGACAGGAGCCTCCTACACCTTC. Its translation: CASSLGTGASYTF. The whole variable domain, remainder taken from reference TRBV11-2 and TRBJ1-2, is EAGVAQSPRYKIIEKRQSVAFWCNPISGHATLYWYQQILGQGPKLLIQFQNNGVVDDSQLPKDRFSAERLKGVDSTLKIQPAKLEDSAVYLCASSLGTGASYTFGSGTRLTVV.

The CDR3 loop is CASSGLSGSGNTIYF. The CDR3, as DNA: TGTGCCAGCAGCGGCCTCAGCGGCTCTGGAAACACCATATATTTT. The chain employs TRBV9 and TRBJ1-3, with no clear D. From germline, CDR1 is SGDLS and CDR2 YYNGEE. Trimming pared 3 bases from V and 0 bases from J, leaving 10 bases between. The CDR3 loop spans 15 amino acids.

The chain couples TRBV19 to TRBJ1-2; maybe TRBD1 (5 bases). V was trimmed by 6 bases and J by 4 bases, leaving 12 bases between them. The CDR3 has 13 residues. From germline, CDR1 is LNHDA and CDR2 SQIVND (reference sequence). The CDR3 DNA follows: TGTGCCAGTAGAGGGACGCTCGGCTATGGCTACACCTTC. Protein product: CASRGTLGYGYTF.

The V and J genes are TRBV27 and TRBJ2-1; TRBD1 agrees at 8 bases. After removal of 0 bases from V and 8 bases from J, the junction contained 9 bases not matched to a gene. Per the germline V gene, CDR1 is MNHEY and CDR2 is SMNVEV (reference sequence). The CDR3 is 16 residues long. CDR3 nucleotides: TGTGCCAGCAGTTTATCGAAGAGACAGGGGTTCGATGAGCAGTTCTTC. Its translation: CASSLSKRQGFDEQFF.

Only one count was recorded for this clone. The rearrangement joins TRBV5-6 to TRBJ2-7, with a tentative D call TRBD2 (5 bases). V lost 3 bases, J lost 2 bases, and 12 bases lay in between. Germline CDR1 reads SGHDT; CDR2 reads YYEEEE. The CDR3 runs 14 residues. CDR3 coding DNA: TGTGCCAGCAGCTGGGCCCGGGAAGCCTACGAGCAGTACTTC. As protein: CASSWAREAYEQYF.

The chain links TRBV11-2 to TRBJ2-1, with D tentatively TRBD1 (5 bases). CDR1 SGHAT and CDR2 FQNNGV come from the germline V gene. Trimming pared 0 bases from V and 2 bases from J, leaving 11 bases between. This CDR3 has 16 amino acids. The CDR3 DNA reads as TGTGCCAGCAGCTTAGATTCTGGGGCCACCTACAATGAGCAGTTCTTC. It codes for CASSLDSGATYNEQFF.

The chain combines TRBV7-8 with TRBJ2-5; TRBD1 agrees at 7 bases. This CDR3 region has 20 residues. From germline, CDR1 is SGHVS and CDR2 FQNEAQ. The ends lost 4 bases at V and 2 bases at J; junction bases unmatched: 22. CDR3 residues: CASSSPTGSPGQTIQETQYF. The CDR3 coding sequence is TGTGCCAGCAGCTCCCCCACGGGGTCTCCGGGACAGACCATTCAAGAGACCCAGTACTTC.

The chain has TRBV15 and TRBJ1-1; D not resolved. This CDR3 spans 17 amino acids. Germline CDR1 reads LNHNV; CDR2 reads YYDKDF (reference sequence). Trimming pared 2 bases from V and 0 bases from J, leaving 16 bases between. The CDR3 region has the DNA TGTGCCACCAGCAGATCCCCCCCCGAGATAGTGAACACTGAAGCTTTCTTT. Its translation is CATSRSPPEIVNTEAFF.

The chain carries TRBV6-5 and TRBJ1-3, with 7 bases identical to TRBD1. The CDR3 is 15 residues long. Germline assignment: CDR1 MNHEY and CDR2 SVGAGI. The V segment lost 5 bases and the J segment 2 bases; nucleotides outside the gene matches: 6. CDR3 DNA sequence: TGTGCCAGCAGTGGGGGGGACAGAACTGGAAACACCATATATTTT. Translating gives CASSGGDRTGNTIYF.

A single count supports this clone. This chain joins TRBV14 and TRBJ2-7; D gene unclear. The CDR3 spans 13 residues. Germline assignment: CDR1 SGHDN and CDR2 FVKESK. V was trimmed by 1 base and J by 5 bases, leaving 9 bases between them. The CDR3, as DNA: TGTGCCAGCAGCCAAGTCCCAGGTCACGAGCAGTACTTC. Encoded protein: CASSQVPGHEQYF.

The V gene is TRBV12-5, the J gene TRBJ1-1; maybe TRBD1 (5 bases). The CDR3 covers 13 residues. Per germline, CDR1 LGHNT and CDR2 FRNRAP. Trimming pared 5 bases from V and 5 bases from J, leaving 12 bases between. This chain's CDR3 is CASGRGRGTEAFF. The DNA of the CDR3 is TGTGCTAGTGGTCGGGGGAGAGGAACTGAAGCTTTCTTT.

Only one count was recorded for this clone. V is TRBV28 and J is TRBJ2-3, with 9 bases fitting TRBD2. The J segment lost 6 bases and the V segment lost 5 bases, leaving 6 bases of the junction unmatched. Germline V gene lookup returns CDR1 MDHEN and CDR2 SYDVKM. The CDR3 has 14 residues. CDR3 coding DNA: TGTGCCAGCAGTACCGGGACTAGCATCGATACGCAGTATTTT. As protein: CASSTGTSIDTQYF.

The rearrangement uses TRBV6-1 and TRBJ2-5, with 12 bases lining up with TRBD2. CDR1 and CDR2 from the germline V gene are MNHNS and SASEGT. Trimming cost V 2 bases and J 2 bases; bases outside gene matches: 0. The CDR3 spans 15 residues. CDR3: CASSELAGGQETQYF. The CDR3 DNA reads TGTGCCAGCAGTGAACTAGCGGGGGGGCAAGAGACCCAGTACTTC.